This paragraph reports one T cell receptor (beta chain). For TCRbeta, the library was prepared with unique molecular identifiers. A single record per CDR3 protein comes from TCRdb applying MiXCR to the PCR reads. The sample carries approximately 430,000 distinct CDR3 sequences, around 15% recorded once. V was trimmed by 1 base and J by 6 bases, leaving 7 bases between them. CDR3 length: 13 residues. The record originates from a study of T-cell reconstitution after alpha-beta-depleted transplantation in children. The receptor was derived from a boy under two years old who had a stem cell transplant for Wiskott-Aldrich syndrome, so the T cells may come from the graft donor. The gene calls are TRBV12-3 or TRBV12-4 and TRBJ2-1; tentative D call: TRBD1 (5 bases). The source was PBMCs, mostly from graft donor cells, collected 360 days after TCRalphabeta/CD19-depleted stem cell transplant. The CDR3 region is CASSLDRSNEQFF. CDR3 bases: TGTGCCAGCAGTTTAGACAGGTCCAATGAGCAGTTCTTC.